This T cell receptor (beta chain) was documented in a study of T cell responses to AZD1222 COVID-19 vaccine. Study details: Pooled samples include second doses given at about 4 or 12 weeks.

As concerns this clone: Its antigen is unidentified.

Findings and limits, study-wide: At study baseline, merely five or six AZD1222 recipients were seropositive. All repertoire sampling was performed exclusively after the peak T cell response. A mostly white British donor set with more females was recruited, and clonal diversity was possibly underestimated.

Repertoires were generated with immunoSEQ multiplex PCR, while TCRdb's copy carries only in-frame clones and drops some. Among about 120,000 clones listed, around 90% were seen once. This clonotype was sampled from an adult in good health. This sample comprised peripheral blood, obtained on day 0 of AZD1222 vaccination.

The CDR3 reads CASSLLDRGRGGYTF. CDR3 DNA: TGTGCCAGCAGCTTACTTGACAGGGGACGAGGCGGCTACACCTTC. The chain recombines TRBV7-2 with TRBJ1-2; TRBD1 agrees at 8 bases. The J segment lost 8 bases and the V segment lost 2 bases, leaving 10 bases of the junction unmatched. Germline V CDR1 and CDR2: SGHTA, FQGNSA. This CDR3 is 15 amino acids long.